This T cell receptor beta chain emerged from a study of shared clonotypes between healthy human individuals. General study findings and limits: Since donors were few, the genetic and exposure-history diversity represented was limited.

Each replicate PCR on the sorted subsets used approximately 200 ng DNA (roughly 32,000 T cell genomes). Sequenced by immunoSEQ multiplex PCR; TCRdb stores in-frame clones only, minus some. The table lists over 850,000 clones, around three quarters of them singletons. This clone was picked up one time. Antigen unknown. Germline V CDR1 and CDR2: MGHRA, YSYEKL. CDR3 length equals 17 residues. V was pared by 4 bases and J by 0 bases, with 19 bases between. The specimen sequenced was memory CD4+ T cells from PBMCs. Sample subset: CD45RA-negative fraction. The V call is TRBV4-1, the J call TRBJ2-7; D is undetermined. This receptor was obtained from a man in his late teens or twenties in good health. Some clones in this sample may be carry-over from other donors' samples. The CDR3 reads CASSLLPMSEGSYEQYF. CDR3 nucleotide sequence: TGCGCCAGCAGCCTACTCCCGATGTCGGAAGGCTCCTACGAGCAGTACTTC.